This passage covers 20 T cell receptor beta chains from one sample sequenced in a study of beta chain features in type 1 diabetes. Reverse transcribing all isolated RNA meant expressed TCRB transcripts were sequenced. Produced via immunoSEQ multiplex PCR; TCRdb's table is partial and in-frame only. The sample lists 140,000 to 150,000 clones, more than 9% seen once, with around 1.2% in the top ten. Sequencing was done on a sample of naive CD4+ T cells from blood. The receptors stem from a man aged 18 to 35 in good health.

This rearrangement joins TRBV29-1 to TRBJ1-2, with 7 bases that match TRBD1. This CDR3 is built from 14 residues. The junction had 8 bases not matched to a gene; V was cut back by 4 bases and J by 3 bases. Germline-derived CDR1 and CDR2 are SQVTM and ANQGSEA. The CDR3 DNA is TGCAGCGTTGTCAGGGGGGATGTCGACTATGGCTACACCTTC. Translation: CSVVRGDVDYGYTF.

The CDR3 protein is CASSLGQGLTYEQYF. Written as DNA, the CDR3 is TGTGCCAGCAGCTTAGGGCAGGGCCTCACCTACGAGCAGTACTTC. The rearrangement joins TRBV7-2 to TRBJ2-7, with a weak D call TRBD1 (5 bases). This CDR3 has 15 amino acids. V lost 1 base and J 2 bases, leaving 12 bases between the germline ends. CDR1 is SGHTA and CDR2 is FQGNSA in the germline V gene.

This clone has more than one count but fewer than ten. The rearrangement links TRBV7-2 to TRBJ2-1; 9 positions match TRBD1. Germline V gene data show CDR1 as SGHTA and CDR2 as FQGNSA. J gave up 6 bases and V 1 base, and 4 bases lay outside the gene matches. The CDR3 runs to 15 residues. This CDR3 is CASSLDRQGVNEQFF. Written as DNA, the CDR3 is TGTGCCAGCAGCTTAGACCGACAGGGGGTCAATGAGCAGTTCTTC.

V usage is TRBV11-2 and J usage is TRBJ1-5; D is uncertain. This CDR3 comprises 14 residues. Trimming pared 1 base from V and 5 bases from J, leaving 9 bases between. Germline V lookup: CDR1 SGHAT, CDR2 FQNNGV. The CDR3 nucleotides are TGTGCCAGCAGCTTAGCTATCGGGGATCAGCCCCAGCATTTT. Translating it yields CASSLAIGDQPQHF. The complete variable domain, with remaining parts taken from reference TRBV11-2 and TRBJ1-5, reads EAGVAQSPRYKIIEKRQSVAFWCNPISGHATLYWYQQILGQGPKLLIQFQNNGVVDDSQLPKDRFSAERLKGVDSTLKIQPAKLEDSAVYLCASSLAIGDQPQHFGDGTRLSIL.

The V and J genes are TRBV5-1 and TRBJ2-2; TRBD1 might be the D (6 bases). Germline assignment: CDR1 SGHRS and CDR2 YFSETQ. V was pared by 1 base and J by 0 bases, with 10 bases between. The length of the CDR3 is 16 residues. Here the CDR3 reads CASSLTGTPNTGELFF. DNA of the CDR3: TGCGCCAGCAGCTTGACCGGGACACCGAACACCGGGGAGCTGTTTTTT.

This clone has just a few counts. This chain uses TRBV5-1 with TRBJ1-3, with a possible D match to TRBD1 (5 bases). The CDR3 extends over 15 amino acids. The V gene lost 4 bases and the J gene lost 0 bases, with 11 bases spanning the gap. CDR1 is SGHRS and CDR2 is YFSETQ in the germline V gene. CDR3 loop: CASSVGQVSGNTIYF. CDR3 in DNA: TGCGCCAGCAGCGTGGGGCAGGTCTCTGGAAACACCATATATTTT.

This clone turned up a few times. The chain couples TRBV7-2 to TRBJ2-3; 11 bases are a match to TRBD2. Looked up from germline, CDR1 is SGHTA and CDR2 is FQGNSA. The CDR3 runs to 15 residues. J was trimmed by 3 bases and V by 3 bases; bases with no gene match: 2. CDR3 sequence: CASSFRTSGTDTQYF. CDR3 coding DNA: TGTGCCAGCAGCTTCAGGACTAGCGGGACAGATACGCAGTATTTT.

CDR3 DNA sequence: TGTGCCAGCTCACAAAGCGCGAACACCGGGGAGCTGTTTTTT. Translated: CASSQSANTGELFF. The chain couples TRBV18 to TRBJ2-2; D unresolved. V was shortened by 4 bases and J by 0 bases, with 6 bases between the two germline ends. The length of the CDR3 is 14 residues. Germline loops: CDR1 KGHSH, CDR2 LQKENI.

This chain joins TRBV7-8 and TRBJ1-1; perhaps TRBD1 as D (6 bases). With 3 bases removed from V and 1 base from J, the gap between germline ends came to 6 bases. Germline assignment: CDR1 SGHVS and CDR2 FQNEAQ. The CDR3 covers 13 residues. The CDR3 coding sequence is TGTGCCAGCAGCTTGACAGGGAACACTGAAGCTTTCTTT. Translation: CASSLTGNTEAFF. Full variable domain (outside the CDR3, taken from reference TRBV7-8 and TRBJ1-1): GAGVSQSPRYKVAKRGQDVALRCDPISGHVSLFWYQQALGQGPEFLTYFQNEAQLDKSGLPSDRFFAERPEGSVSTLKIQRTQQEDSAVYLCASSLTGNTEAFFGQGTRLTVV.

This clone occurred many times. The chain employs TRBV18 and TRBJ2-7; 10 nucleotides line up with TRBD1. CDR1 is KGHSH and CDR2 is LQKENI in the germline V gene. V shed 3 bases and J 2 bases; nucleotides not matched to a gene: 1. There are 14 residues in the CDR3. The CDR3 here is CASSPGQGTYEQYF. CDR3 coding DNA: TGTGCCAGCTCACCGGGACAGGGGACCTACGAGCAGTACTTC. The full variable domain, in which reference TRBV18 and TRBJ2-7 provide the parts outside the CDR3, is NAGVMQNPRHLVRRRGQEARLRCSPMKGHSHVYWYRQLPEEGLKFMVYLQKENIIDESGMPKERFSAEFPKEGPSILRIQQVVRGDSAAYFCASSPGQGTYEQYFGPGTRLTVT.

This clone came up a few times. The chain carries TRBV19 and TRBJ2-7, with a weak D call TRBD1 (6 bases). The CDR3 runs 15 residues. Trimming pared 2 bases from V and 2 bases from J, leaving 13 bases between. CDR1 is LNHDA and CDR2 is SQIVND in the germline V gene (reference sequence). The DNA of the CDR3 is TGTGCCAGTAGTATACCGGGACAAAGGGCCTACGAGCAGTACTTC. Translating it yields CASSIPGQRAYEQYF. Combining the CDR3 with reference TRBV19 and TRBJ2-7 gives the whole variable domain DGGITQSPKYLFRKEGQNVTLSCEQNLNHDAMYWYRQDPGQGLRLIYYSQIVNDFQKGDIAEGYSVSREKKESFPLTVTSAQKNPTAFYLCASSIPGQRAYEQYFGPGTRLTVT.

This clone was counted only a few times. This chain links TRBV2 with TRBJ2-2, with D possibly being TRBD1 (5 bases). Germline lookup yields CDR1 SNHLY and CDR2 FYNNEI. The CDR3 loop spans 13 amino acids. V was clipped by 7 bases and J by 4 bases, with 10 bases between them. DNA of the CDR3: TGTGCCAGCAAACAGGAGCTCACCGGGGAGCTGTTTTTT. Protein product: CASKQELTGELFF.

V usage is TRBV6-5 and J usage is TRBJ2-7, with 10 positions matching TRBD1. This CDR3 region has 15 residues. Unmatched junction bases numbered 11, after V lost 5 bases and J lost 7 bases. Germline V gives CDR1 MNHEY, CDR2 SVGAGI. The CDR3 sequence is CASSTSGTGAGEQYF. DNA for the CDR3: TGTGCCAGCAGTACCTCCGGGACAGGGGCCGGAGAGCAGTACTTC.

The chain recombines TRBV7-8 with TRBJ2-3; 12 nucleotides match TRBD1. Losses at the gene ends were 4 bases for V and 4 bases for J; bases not matched to a gene: 6. The length of the CDR3 is 16 residues. Per germline, CDR1 SGHVS and CDR2 FQNEAQ. This chain's CDR3 is CASSWGGTGGADTQYF. The CDR3 nucleotides read TGTGCCAGCAGCTGGGGGGGGACAGGGGGCGCAGATACGCAGTATTTT.

The rearrangement links TRBV7-8 to TRBJ1-2; the D gene is possibly TRBD1 (5 bases). CDR3 size: 17 residues. Trimming cost V 8 bases and J 2 bases, with 24 bases left between them. CDR1 SGHVS and CDR2 FQNEAQ come from the germline V gene. The CDR3 loop is CASGSPNPVRTNYGYTF. The CDR3 DNA is TGTGCCAGCGGATCGCCAAACCCTGTAAGGACAAACTATGGCTACACCTTC.

This clone was detected only a few times. This rearrangement joins TRBV5-4 to TRBJ2-7; 7 nucleotides agree with TRBD1. V trimming: 0 bases; J trimming: 0 bases; junction bases outside the gene matches: 3. The CDR3 is 15 residues long. CDR1 is SGHNT, CDR2 YYREEE, per germline (reference sequence). CDR3 sequence: CASSLGGQSSYEQYF. CDR3 sequence (DNA): TGTGCCAGCAGCTTGGGGGGACAGAGCTCCTACGAGCAGTACTTC.

Only a few counts were recorded for this clone. This rearrangement joins TRBV6-5 to TRBJ1-6, with 7 bases matching TRBD1. Trimming took 2 bases from V and 9 from J; bases not matched to a gene: 10. Germline loops: CDR1 MNHEY, CDR2 SVGAGI. The CDR3 covers 16 residues. The DNA of the CDR3 is TGTGCCAGCAGTTACCCGACAGGGCGAAGCTTTTCACCCCTCCACTTT. It codes for CASSYPTGRSFSPLHF.

This clone was counted a single time. The gene calls are TRBV11-2 and TRBJ1-5; the D gene is possibly TRBD1 (5 bases). V was trimmed by 2 bases and J by 8 bases, leaving 16 bases between them. This CDR3 is built from 15 residues. Germline V gives CDR1 SGHAT, CDR2 FQNNGV. CDR3 amino acids: CASSLTSAQGEPQHF. CDR3 DNA: TGTGCCAGCAGCTTAACGTCGGCTCAAGGGGAGCCCCAGCATTTT.

This clone showed up just a few times. V and J are TRBV2 and TRBJ1-6; TRBD1 is a possible D gene (6 bases). Trimming pared 4 bases from V and 5 bases from J, leaving 15 bases between. This CDR3 is 16 amino acids long. Germline CDR1 reads SNHLY; CDR2 reads FYNNEI. The CDR3 loop is CASSAQGSSNNSPLHF. The CDR3 DNA follows: TGTGCCAGCAGTGCACAGGGTAGTTCGAATAATTCACCCCTCCACTTT.

This clone was seen only a few times. The chain is built from TRBV6-5 and TRBJ1-2; possibly TRBD1 for D (5 bases). The CDR3 contains 13 residues. V was clipped by 4 bases and J by 4 bases, with 10 bases between them. The germline gives CDR1 MNHEY, CDR2 SVGAGI. Here the CDR3 reads CASSLGQLYGYTF. As DNA, the CDR3 is TGTGCCAGCAGTTTGGGGCAGCTCTATGGCTACACCTTC.